The 15 T cell receptor beta chains presented below share a single source sample, sequenced in a study of blood T cells in healthy people across ages. Then a second PCR, running about 7 to 11 cycles, was carried out with a sample-barcoded 5' primer and a J-beta primer mix. TCRdb passed the 5' RACE reads through MiXCR, listing each CDR3 protein once. The table lists about 680,000 distinct CDR3 sequences, 49% of them singletons, with around 32% in the top ten. Sequenced sample: blood. The receptors shown here come from a woman in her fifties or sixties in good health.

This clonotype was picked up a small number of times. It may be a read error: a sequence one base away is much more abundant. The chain combines TRBV29-1 with TRBJ2-5; 7 bases fit TRBD2. Germline CDR1 is SQVTM and CDR2 is ANQGSEA. The CDR3 runs 13 residues. Trimming took 6 bases from V and 11 from J; bases not matched to a gene: 15. CDR3 loop: CSVGSGLYNEQYF. CDR3 in DNA: TGCAGCGTAGGTAGCGGGCTATACAATGAGCAGTACTTC.

This chain links TRBV12-3 or TRBV12-4 with TRBJ2-6, with 7 bases identical to TRBD2. The V segment lost 4 bases and the J segment 2 bases; nucleotides outside the gene matches: 8. The CDR3 has 17 amino acids. Written as DNA, the CDR3 is TGTGCCAGCAGTTGGGGTGCGGGAGTGGCTGGGGCCAACGTCCTGACTTTC. Amino acid sequence: CASSWGAGVAGANVLTF.

This rearrangement joins TRBV3-1 to TRBJ2-1; 11 bases line up with TRBD2. Germline V gene data show CDR1 as LGHDT and CDR2 as YNNKEL (reference sequence). The CDR3 contains 18 residues. The junction had 6 bases not matched to a gene; V was cut back by 1 base and J by 1 base. CDR3 coding DNA: TGTGCCAGCAGCCAAGTAGCGGGAGGGCCAAGGTCCTACAATGAGCAGTTCTTC. As protein: CASSQVAGGPRSYNEQFF.

This clonotype was seen repeatedly, ten times or more. The chain employs TRBV20-1 and TRBJ1-3, with D perhaps matching TRBD1 (5 bases). The germline V gene has CDR1 DFQATT and CDR2 SNEGSKA (reference sequence). The CDR3 extends over 15 amino acids. Trimming shortened V by 4 bases and J by 2 bases, and 15 bases separated the two germline ends. In nucleotides, the CDR3 is TGCAGTGCTATAACCACAGGCGTACCTGGAAACACCATATATTTT. This encodes CSAITTGVPGNTIYF.

This clonotype has more than one count but fewer than ten. This chain uses TRBV4-2 with TRBJ2-1, with TRBD2 matching over 7 bases. The CDR3 has 18 residues. J was trimmed by 9 bases and V by 2 bases; bases with no gene match: 19. From germline, CDR1 is LGHNA and CDR2 YNFKEQ. This chain's CDR3 is CASSQSRSGTPVPGEQFF. CDR3 DNA: TGTGCCAGCAGCCAATCAAGAAGCGGGACCCCGGTCCCCGGTGAGCAGTTCTTC.

The rearrangement links TRBV9 to TRBJ2-1; 8 positions match TRBD2. In germline, CDR1 is SGDLS, CDR2 YYNGEE. The CDR3 is 14 amino acids. V was pared by 3 bases and J by 5 bases, with 4 bases of the junction left unmatched. CDR3 bases: TGTGCCAGCAGCGAGGGACTAGAAGACAATGAGCAGTTCTTC. Translated, it gives CASSEGLEDNEQFF.

The J gene is TRBJ2-7, the V gene TRBV4-3, with D perhaps TRBD1 (6 bases). The V and J ends lost 1 base and 2 bases respectively, with 12 bases between them. The germline CDR1 and CDR2 sequences are LGHNA and YSLEER. This CDR3 is 15 amino acids long. This CDR3 reads CASSQVPTGTYEQYF. Written as DNA, the CDR3 is TGCGCCAGCAGCCAAGTCCCGACAGGAACCTACGAGCAGTACTTC.

The CDR3, as DNA: TGTGCCAGCAGCCCTTGGGCTGGGGGCCGGGAGCTGTTTTTT. Amino acid sequence: CASSPWAGGRELFF. The J gene is TRBJ2-2, the V gene TRBV9, with D perhaps matching TRBD1 (6 bases). CDR1 and CDR2 from the germline V gene are SGDLS and YYNGEE. V lost 4 bases, J lost 9 bases, and 16 bases lay in between. The CDR3 is 14 residues long. Full variable domain (missing parts from reference TRBV9 and TRBJ2-2): DSGVTQTPKHLITATGQRVTLRCSPRSGDLSVYWYQQSLDQGLQFLIQYYNGEERAKGNILERFSAQQFPDLHSELNLSSLELGDSALYFCASSPWAGGRELFFGEGSRLTVL.

The rearrangement joins TRBV6-2 or TRBV6-3 to TRBJ1-1; TRBD1 is a possible D gene (6 bases). Germline V gives CDR1 MNHEY, CDR2 SVGEGT. The ends were cut back, 4 bases at V and 1 base at J, with 19 bases in the middle. The CDR3 has 17 residues. The CDR3 coding sequence is TGTGCCAGCAGTTTTGGACAGCCTCGGATTAGGAACACTGAAGCTTTCTTT. Amino acid sequence: CASSFGQPRIRNTEAFF.

The table lists this clonotype with many counts. The chain employs TRBV7-2 and TRBJ2-5, with D possibly being TRBD2 (5 bases). The CDR3 has 12 amino acids. CDR1 SGHTA and CDR2 FQGNSA come from the germline V gene. The ends were cut back, 5 bases at V and 3 bases at J, with 7 bases in the middle. CDR3: CASSRSEETQYF. The CDR3 nucleotides read TGTGCCAGCAGCCGTAGCGAAGAGACCCAGTACTTC.

The chain carries TRBV20-1 and TRBJ2-5; D is unclear. The ends were cut back, 3 bases at V and 0 bases at J, with 5 bases in the middle. Germline-derived CDR1 and CDR2 are DFQATT and SNEGSKA (reference sequence). The CDR3 runs 12 residues. The CDR3 loop is CSASGYQETQYF. The CDR3 nucleotides are TGCAGTGCTAGCGGGTACCAAGAGACCCAGTACTTC.

The rearrangement links TRBV2 to TRBJ2-7; maybe TRBD1 (7 bases). V was shortened by 6 bases and J by 12 bases, with 15 bases between the two germline ends. CDR1 is SNHLY, CDR2 FYNNEI, per germline. CDR3 length equals 11 residues. The CDR3 DNA reads as TGTGCCAGCAGGAAGGAGGGACAGCGGTACTTC. As protein: CASRKEGQRYF.

This rearrangement joins TRBV20-1 to TRBJ2-5; 11 bases are shared with TRBD2. Per the germline V gene, CDR1 is DFQATT and CDR2 is SNEGSKA (reference sequence). V dropped 5 bases and J dropped 11; count of bases not matched to a gene: 19. The CDR3 covers 16 residues. The CDR3, as DNA: TGCAGTGCTCGAGTACTAGCGGGAGACAACTACAATGAGCAGTACTTC. Residues: CSARVLAGDNYNEQYF.

This clonotype was observed a few times. The chain uses TRBV2 and TRBJ2-7; D may be TRBD1 (6 bases). V was cut by 6 bases and J by 2 bases, with 11 bases left in between. CDR1 SNHLY and CDR2 FYNNEI come from the germline V gene. The CDR3 is 13 residues long. This CDR3 reads CASSGTNPYEQYF. The CDR3 coding sequence is TGTGCCAGCAGCGGGACAAACCCCTACGAGCAGTACTTC.

This chain links TRBV6-7 with TRBJ2-3, with D perhaps matching TRBD2 (6 bases). TRBV6-7 is labeled an ORF, and its function is uncertain. The CDR3 has 19 amino acids. V was clipped by 2 bases and J by 3 bases, with 24 bases between them. The CDR3: CASSYTGSPRGNPTDTQYF. The DNA for the CDR3 is TGTGCCAGCAGTTACACCGGCTCCCCTCGCGGGAACCCGACAGATACGCAGTATTTT.